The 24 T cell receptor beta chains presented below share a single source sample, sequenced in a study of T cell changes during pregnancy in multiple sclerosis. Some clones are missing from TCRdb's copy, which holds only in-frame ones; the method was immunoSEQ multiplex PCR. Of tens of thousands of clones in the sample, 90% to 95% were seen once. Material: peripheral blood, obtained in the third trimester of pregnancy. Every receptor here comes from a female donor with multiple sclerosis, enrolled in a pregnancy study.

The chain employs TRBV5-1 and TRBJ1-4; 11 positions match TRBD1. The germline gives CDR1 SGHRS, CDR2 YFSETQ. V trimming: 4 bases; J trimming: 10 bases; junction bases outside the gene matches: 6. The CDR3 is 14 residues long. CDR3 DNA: TGCGCCAGCAGCCAAACCGGGACAGGGGGAAAACTGTTTTTT. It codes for CASSQTGTGGKLFF.

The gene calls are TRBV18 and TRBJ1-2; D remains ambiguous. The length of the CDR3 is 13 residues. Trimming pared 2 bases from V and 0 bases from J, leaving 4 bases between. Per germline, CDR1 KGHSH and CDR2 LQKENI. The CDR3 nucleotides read TGTGCCAGCTCACCAGGGCCTAACTATGGCTACACCTTC. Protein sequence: CASSPGPNYGYTF.

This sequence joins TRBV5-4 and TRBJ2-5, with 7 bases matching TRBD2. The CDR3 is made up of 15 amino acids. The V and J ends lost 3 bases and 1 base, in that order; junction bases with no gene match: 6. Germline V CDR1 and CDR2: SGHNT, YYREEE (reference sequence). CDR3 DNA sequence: TGTGCCAGCAGCTCGGCTAGCGGAACCCAAGAGACCCAGTACTTC. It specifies CASSSASGTQETQYF.

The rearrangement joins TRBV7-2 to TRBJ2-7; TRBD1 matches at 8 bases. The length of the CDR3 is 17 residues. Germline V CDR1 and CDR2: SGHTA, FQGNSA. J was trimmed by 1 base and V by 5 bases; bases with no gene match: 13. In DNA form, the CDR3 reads TGTGCCAGCAGCCCGCTCGGGGGACAGGTGGGGTCCTACGAGCAGTACTTC. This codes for CASSPLGGQVGSYEQYF.

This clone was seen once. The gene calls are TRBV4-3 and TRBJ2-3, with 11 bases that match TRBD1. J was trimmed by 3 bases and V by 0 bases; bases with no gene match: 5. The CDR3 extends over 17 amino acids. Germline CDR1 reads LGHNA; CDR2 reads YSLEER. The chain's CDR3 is CASSQEKGQGATDTQYF. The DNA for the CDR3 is TGCGCCAGCAGCCAAGAAAAAGGACAGGGGGCAACAGATACGCAGTATTTT.

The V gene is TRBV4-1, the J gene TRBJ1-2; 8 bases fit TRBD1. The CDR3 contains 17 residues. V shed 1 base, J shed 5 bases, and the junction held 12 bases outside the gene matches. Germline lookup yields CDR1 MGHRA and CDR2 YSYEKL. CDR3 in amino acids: CASSQGGRGRTGYGYTF. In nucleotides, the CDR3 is TGCGCCAGCAGCCAAGGGGGCAGGGGGCGGACTGGATATGGCTACACCTTC.

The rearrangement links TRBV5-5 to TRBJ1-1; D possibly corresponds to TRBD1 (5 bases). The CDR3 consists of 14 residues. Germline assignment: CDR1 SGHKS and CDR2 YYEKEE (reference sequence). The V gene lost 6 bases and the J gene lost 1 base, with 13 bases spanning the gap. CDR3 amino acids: CASISITGNTEAFF. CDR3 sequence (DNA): TGTGCCAGCATCTCGATTACAGGGAACACTGAAGCTTTCTTT. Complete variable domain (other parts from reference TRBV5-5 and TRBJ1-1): DAGVTQSPTHLIKTRGQQVTLRCSPISGHKSVSWYQQVLGQGPQFIFQYYEKEERGRGNFPDRFSARQFPNYSSELNVNALLLGDSALYLCASISITGNTEAFFGQGTRLTVV.

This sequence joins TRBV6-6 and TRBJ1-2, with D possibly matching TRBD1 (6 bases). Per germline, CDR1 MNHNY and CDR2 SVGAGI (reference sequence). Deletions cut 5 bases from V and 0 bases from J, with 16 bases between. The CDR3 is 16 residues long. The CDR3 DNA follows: TGTGCCAGCAGTGTACTACAGGGCCCAGCTAACTATGGCTACACCTTC. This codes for CASSVLQGPANYGYTF.

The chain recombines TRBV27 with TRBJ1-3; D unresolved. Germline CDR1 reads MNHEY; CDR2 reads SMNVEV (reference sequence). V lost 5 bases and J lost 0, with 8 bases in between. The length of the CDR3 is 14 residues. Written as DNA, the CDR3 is TGTGCCAGCAGTGCGGCTGGCTCTGGAAACACCATATATTTT. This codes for CASSAAGSGNTIYF.

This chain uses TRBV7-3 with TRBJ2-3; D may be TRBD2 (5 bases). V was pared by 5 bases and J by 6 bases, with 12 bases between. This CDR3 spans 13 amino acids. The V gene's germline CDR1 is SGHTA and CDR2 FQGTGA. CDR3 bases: TGTGCCAGCAGCCCGCAGCGAGGGGATACGCAGTATTTT. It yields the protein CASSPQRGDTQYF.

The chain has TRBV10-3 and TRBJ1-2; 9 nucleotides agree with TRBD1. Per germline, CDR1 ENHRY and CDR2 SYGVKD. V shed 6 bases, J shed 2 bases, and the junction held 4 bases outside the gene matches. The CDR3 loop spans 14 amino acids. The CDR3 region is CAIRAGTGNYGYTF. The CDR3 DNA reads TGTGCCATCAGAGCCGGGACAGGGAACTATGGCTACACCTTC.

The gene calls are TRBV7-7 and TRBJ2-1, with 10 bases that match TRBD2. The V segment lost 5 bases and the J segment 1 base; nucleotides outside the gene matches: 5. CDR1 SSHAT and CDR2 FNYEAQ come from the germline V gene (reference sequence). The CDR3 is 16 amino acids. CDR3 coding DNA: TGTGCCAGCAGCGAGCGGGAGGGGCCTTCCTACAATGAGCAGTTCTTC. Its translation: CASSEREGPSYNEQFF.

The CDR3 spells CASTRTGTNTEAFF. CDR3 sequence (DNA): TGTGCCAGCACTAGGACAGGGACGAACACTGAAGCTTTCTTT. The chain carries TRBV25-1 and TRBJ1-1; 8 nucleotides align to TRBD1. Germline CDR1 is MGHDK and CDR2 is SYGVNS. The V gene end was trimmed by 7 bases and the J gene end by 1 base; junction bases not matched to a gene: 5. The CDR3 totals 14 residues.

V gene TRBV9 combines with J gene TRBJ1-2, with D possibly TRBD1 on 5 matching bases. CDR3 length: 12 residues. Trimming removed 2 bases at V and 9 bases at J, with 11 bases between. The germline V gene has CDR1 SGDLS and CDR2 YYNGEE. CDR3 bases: TGTGCCAGCAGCGTGGGGGGGGTCCGCTACACCTTC. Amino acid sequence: CASSVGGVRYTF.

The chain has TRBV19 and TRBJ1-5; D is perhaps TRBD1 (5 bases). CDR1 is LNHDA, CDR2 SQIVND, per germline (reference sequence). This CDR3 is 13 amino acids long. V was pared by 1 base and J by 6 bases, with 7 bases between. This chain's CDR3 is CASSIAGVQPQHF. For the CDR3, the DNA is TGTGCCAGTAGTATAGCGGGGGTTCAGCCCCAGCATTTT. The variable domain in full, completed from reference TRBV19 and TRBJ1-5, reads DGGITQSPKYLFRKEGQNVTLSCEQNLNHDAMYWYRQDPGQGLRLIYYSQIVNDFQKGDIAEGYSVSREKKESFPLTVTSAQKNPTAFYLCASSIAGVQPQHFGDGTRLSIL.

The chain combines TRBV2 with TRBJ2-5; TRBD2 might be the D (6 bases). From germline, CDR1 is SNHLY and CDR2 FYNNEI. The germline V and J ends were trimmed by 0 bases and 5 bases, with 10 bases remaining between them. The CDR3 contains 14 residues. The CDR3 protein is CASSEALRGETQYF. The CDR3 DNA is TGTGCCAGCAGTGAAGCGCTTCGGGGGGAGACCCAGTACTTC.

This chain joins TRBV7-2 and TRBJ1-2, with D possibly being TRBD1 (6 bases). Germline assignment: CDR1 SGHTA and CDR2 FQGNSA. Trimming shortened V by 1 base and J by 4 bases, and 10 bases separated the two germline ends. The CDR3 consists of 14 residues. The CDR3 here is CASSLEGESYGYTF. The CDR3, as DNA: TGTGCCAGCAGCTTAGAGGGGGAAAGCTATGGCTACACCTTC.

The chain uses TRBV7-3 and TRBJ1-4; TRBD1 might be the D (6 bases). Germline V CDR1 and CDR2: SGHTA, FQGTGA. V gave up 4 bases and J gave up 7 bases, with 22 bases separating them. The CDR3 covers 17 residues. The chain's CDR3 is CASSSRPVDRTSEKLFF. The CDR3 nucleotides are TGTGCCAGCAGCTCACGTCCGGTGGACAGAACGAGTGAAAAACTGTTTTTT.

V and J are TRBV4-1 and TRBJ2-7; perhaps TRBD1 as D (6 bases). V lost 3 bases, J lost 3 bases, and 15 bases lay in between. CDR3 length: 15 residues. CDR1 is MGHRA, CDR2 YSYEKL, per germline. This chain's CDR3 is CASSHGRGRGYEQYF. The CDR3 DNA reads TGCGCCAGCAGCCACGGTCGGGGCAGGGGCTACGAGCAGTACTTC.

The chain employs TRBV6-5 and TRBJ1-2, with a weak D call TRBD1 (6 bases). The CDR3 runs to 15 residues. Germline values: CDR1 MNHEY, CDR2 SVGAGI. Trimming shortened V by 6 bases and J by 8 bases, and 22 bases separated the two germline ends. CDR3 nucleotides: TGTGCCAGCAGGGCGACAGGTCTCGGAAGCCCCGGCTACACCTTC. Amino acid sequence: CASRATGLGSPGYTF.

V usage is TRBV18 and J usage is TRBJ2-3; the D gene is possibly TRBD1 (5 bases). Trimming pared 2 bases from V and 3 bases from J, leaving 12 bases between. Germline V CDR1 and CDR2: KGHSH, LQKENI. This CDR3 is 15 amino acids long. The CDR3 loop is CASSPGTGRTDTQYF. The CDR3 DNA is TGTGCCAGCTCACCAGGAACAGGACGAACAGATACGCAGTATTTT.

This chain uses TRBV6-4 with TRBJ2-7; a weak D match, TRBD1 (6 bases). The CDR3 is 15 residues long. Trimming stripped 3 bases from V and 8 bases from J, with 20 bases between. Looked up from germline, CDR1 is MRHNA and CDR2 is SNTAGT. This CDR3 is CASSEQAGTFEKQYF. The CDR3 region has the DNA TGTGCCAGCAGTGAGCAGGCCGGGACATTCGAGAAGCAGTACTTC.

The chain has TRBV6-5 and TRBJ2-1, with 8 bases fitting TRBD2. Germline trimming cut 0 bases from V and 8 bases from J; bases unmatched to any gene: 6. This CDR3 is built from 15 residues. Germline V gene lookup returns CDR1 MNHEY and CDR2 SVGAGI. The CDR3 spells CASSYSGGARDEQFF. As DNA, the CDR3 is TGTGCCAGCAGTTACTCCGGGGGGGCGAGGGATGAGCAGTTCTTC.

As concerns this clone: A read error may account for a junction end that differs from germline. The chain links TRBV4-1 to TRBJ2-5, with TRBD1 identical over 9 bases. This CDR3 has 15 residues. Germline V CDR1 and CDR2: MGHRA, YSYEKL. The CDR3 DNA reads TGCGCCAGCACCCAAGGACAGGGGACCTCGGAGACCCAGTACTTC. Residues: CASTQGQGTSETQYF.